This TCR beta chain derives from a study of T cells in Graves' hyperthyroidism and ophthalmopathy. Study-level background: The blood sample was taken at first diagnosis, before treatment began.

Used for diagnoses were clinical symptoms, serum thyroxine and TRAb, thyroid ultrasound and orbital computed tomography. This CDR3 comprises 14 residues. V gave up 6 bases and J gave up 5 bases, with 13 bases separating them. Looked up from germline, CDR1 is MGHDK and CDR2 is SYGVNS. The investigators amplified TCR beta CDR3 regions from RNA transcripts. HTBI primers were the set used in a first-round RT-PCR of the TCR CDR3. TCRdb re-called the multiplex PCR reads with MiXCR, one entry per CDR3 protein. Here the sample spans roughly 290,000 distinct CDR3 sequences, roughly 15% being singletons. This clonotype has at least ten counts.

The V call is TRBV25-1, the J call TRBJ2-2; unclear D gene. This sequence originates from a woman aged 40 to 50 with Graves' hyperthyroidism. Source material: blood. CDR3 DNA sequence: TGTGCCAGCAGCCCTCCCCTCCCTACCGGGGAGCTGTTTTTT. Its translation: CASSPPLPTGELFF.